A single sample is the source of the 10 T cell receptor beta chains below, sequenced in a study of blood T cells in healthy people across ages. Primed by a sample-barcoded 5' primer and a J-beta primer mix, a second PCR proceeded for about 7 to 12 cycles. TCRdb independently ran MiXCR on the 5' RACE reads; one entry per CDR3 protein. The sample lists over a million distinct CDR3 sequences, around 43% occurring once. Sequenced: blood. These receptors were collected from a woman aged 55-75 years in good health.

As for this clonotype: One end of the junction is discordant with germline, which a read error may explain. The CDR3 sequence is CTSSRGTTGTDTQYF. The CDR3 nucleotides read TGTACCAGCAGCCGAGGGACTACCGGCACAGATACGCAGTATTTT. The chain combines TRBV7-3 with TRBJ2-3; 7 bases fit TRBD2. The CDR3 length is 15 residues. The germline V gene has CDR1 SGHTA and CDR2 FQGTGA.

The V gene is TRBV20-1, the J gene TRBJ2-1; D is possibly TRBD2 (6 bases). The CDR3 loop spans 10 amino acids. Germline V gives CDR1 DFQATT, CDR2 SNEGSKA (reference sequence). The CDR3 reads CSGYRELEFF. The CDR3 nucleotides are TGCAGCGGATATCGGGAGTTGGAGTTCTTC.

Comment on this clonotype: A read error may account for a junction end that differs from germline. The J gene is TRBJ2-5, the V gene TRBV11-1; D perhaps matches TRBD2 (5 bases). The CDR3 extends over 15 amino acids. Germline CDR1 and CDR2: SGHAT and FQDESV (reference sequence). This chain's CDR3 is CASSLLGSGQEPQYF. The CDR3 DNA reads TGTGCCAGCAGCTTATTGGGAAGCGGTCAAGAGCCCCAGTACTTC.

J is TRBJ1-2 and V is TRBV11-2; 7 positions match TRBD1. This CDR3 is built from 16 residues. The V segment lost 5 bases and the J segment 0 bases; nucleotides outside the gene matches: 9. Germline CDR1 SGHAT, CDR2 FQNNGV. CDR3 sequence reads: CASSPQTGLTNYGYTF. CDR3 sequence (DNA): TGTGCCAGCAGCCCGCAGACAGGGCTTACTAACTATGGCTACACCTTC.

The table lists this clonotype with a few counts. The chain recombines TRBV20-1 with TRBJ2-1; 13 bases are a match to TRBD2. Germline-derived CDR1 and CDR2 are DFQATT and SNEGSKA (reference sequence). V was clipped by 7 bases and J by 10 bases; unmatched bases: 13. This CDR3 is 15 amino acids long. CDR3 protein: CSVEGLAGMGKEQFF. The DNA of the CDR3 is TGCAGTGTCGAGGGACTAGCGGGAATGGGGAAGGAGCAGTTCTTC.

Here the CDR3 DNA reads TGTGCCAGCAGCTTAATTACTAGCGGGATGTACGAGCAGTACTTC. Protein product: CASSLITSGMYEQYF. V is TRBV7-9 and J is TRBJ2-7; 10 nucleotides agree with TRBD2. The CDR3 covers 15 residues. Germline-derived CDR1 and CDR2 are SEHNR and FQNEAQ (reference sequence). The junction had 5 bases not matched to a gene; V was cut back by 2 bases and J by 4 bases.

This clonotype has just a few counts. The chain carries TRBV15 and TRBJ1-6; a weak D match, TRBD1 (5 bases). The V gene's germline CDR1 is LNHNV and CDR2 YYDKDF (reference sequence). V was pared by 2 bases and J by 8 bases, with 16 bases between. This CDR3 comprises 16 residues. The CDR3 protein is CATSRTGVHWDSPLHF. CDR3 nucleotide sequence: TGTGCCACCAGCAGAACGGGGGTTCATTGGGATTCACCCCTCCACTTT.

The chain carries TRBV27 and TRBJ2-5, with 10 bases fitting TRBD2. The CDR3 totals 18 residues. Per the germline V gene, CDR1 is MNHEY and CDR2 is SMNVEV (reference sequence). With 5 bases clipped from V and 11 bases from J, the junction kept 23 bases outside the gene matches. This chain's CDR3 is CASSLRAASGGMLREQYF. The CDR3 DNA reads TGTGCCAGCAGTCTACGAGCGGCTAGCGGGGGTATGTTACGAGAGCAGTACTTC.

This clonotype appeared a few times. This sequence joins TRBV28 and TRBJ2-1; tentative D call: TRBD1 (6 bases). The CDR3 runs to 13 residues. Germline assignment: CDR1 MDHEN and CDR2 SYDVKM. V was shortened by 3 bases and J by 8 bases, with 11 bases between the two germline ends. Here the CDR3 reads CASSFPRGHEQFF. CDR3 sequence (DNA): TGTGCCAGCAGTTTTCCCAGGGGTCATGAGCAGTTCTTC.

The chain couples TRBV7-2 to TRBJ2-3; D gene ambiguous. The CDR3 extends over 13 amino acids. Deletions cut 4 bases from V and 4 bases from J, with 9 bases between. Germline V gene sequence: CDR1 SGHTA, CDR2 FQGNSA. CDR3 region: CASSYQASDTQYF. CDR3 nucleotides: TGTGCCAGCAGCTACCAGGCGTCAGATACGCAGTATTTT.